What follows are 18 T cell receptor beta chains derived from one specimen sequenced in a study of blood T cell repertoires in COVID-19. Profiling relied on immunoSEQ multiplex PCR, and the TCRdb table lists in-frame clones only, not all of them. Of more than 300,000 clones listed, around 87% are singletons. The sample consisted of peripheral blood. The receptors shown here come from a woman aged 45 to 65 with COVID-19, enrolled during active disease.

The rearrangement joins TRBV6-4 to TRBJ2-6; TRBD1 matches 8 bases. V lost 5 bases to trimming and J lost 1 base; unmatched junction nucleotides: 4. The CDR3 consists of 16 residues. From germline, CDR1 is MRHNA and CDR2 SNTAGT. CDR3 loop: CASSTGQVSGANVLTF. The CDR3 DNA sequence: TGTGCCAGCAGTACGGGACAGGTTTCTGGGGCCAACGTCCTGACTTTC.

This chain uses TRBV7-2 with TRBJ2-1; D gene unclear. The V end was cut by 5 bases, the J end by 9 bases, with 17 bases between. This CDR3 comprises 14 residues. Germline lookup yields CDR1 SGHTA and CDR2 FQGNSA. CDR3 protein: CASSPSQTFSEQFF. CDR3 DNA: TGTGCCAGCAGCCCTTCGCAAACTTTTAGTGAGCAGTTCTTC. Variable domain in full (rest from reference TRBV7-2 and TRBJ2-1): GAGVSQSPSNKVTEKGKDVELRCDPISGHTALYWYRQSLGQGLEFLIYFQGNSAPDKSGLPSDRFSAERTGGSVSTLTIQRTQQEDSAVYLCASSPSQTFSEQFFGPGTRLTVL.

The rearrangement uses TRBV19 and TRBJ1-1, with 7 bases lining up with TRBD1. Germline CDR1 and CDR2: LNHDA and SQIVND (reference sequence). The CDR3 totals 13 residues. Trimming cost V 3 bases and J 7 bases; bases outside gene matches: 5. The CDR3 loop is CASSIPDRIEAFF. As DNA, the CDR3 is TGTGCCAGTAGTATCCCGGACAGGATTGAAGCTTTCTTT.

The CDR3 protein is CASSPFMTFSSSYNEQFF. CDR3 DNA: TGTGCCAGCAGCCCCTTCATGACTTTCTCAAGCTCCTACAATGAGCAGTTCTTC. The chain uses TRBV14 and TRBJ2-1; D unclear. CDR3 length: 18 amino acids. V gave up 4 bases and J gave up 0 bases, with 19 bases separating them. CDR1 is SGHDN, CDR2 FVKESK, per germline. Drawing the rest from reference TRBV14 and TRBJ2-1, the complete variable domain is EAGVTQFPSHSVIEKGQTVTLRCDPISGHDNLYWYRRVMGKEIKFLLHFVKESKQDESGMPNNRFLAERTGGTYSTLKVQPAELEDSGVYFCASSPFMTFSSSYNEQFFGPGTRLTVL.

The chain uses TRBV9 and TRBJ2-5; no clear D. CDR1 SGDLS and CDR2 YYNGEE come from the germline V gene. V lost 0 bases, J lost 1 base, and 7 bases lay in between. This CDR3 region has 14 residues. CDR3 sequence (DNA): TGTGCCAGCAGCGTAGCTGGCAGCCAAGAGACCCAGTACTTC. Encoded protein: CASSVAGSQETQYF.

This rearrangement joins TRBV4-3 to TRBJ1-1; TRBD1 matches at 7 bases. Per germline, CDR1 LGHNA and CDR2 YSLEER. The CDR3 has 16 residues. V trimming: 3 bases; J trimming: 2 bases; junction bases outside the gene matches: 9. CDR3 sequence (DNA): TGCGCCAGCAGCCAGGGACAGATTATGGGAAACACTGAAGCTTTCTTT. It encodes CASSQGQIMGNTEAFF.

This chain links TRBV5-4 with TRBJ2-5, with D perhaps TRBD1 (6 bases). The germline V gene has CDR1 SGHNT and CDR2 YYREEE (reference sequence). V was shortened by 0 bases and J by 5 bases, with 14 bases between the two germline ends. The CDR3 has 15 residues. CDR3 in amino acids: CASSLGTAFGETQYF. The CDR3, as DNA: TGTGCCAGCAGCTTGGGGACAGCTTTCGGGGAGACCCAGTACTTC.

CDR3 sequence reads: CASRPREDYEQYF. Here the CDR3 DNA reads TGTGCCAGCAGACCGCGGGAGGACTACGAGCAGTACTTC. The chain joins TRBV6-5 to TRBJ2-7; TRBD2 matches 8 bases. The V and J ends lost 6 bases and 3 bases, in that order; junction bases with no gene match: 4. Germline V gene data show CDR1 as MNHEY and CDR2 as SVGAGI. The CDR3 has 13 residues.

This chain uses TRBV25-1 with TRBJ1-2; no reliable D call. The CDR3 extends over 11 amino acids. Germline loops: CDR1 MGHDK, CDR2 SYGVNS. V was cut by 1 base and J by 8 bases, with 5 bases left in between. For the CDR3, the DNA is TGTGCCAGCAGTGAATGGGAGGGCTACACCTTC. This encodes CASSEWEGYTF.

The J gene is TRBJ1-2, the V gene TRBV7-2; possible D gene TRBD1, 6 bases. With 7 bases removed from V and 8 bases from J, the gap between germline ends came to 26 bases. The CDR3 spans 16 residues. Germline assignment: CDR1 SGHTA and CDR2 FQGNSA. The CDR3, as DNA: TGTGCCAGCATACAGGGTCCCACACAGATAGTTGGCGGCTACACCTTC. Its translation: CASIQGPTQIVGGYTF.

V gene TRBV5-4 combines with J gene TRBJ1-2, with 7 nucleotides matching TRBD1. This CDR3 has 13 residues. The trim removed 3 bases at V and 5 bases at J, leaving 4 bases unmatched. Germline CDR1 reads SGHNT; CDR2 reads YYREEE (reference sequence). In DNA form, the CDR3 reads TGTGCCAGCAGCTCGGGACAGCAATATGGCTACACCTTC. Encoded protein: CASSSGQQYGYTF. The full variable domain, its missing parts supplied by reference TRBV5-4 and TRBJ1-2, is ETGVTQSPTHLIKTRGQQVTLRCSSQSGHNTVSWYQQALGQGPQFIFQYYREEENGRGNFPPRFSGLQFPNYSSELNVNALELDDSALYLCASSSGQQYGYTFGSGTRLTVV.

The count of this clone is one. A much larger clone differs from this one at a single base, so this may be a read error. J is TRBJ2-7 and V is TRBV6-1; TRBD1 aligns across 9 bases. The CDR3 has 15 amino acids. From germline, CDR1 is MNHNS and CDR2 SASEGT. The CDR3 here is CTSSELRDRVFEQYF. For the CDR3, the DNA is TGTACCAGCAGTGAGCTCCGGGACAGGGTTTTTGAGCAGTACTTC.

The CDR3 reads CASSLGSLAGVLDEQYF. CDR3 nucleotides: TGCGCCAGCAGCCTCGGGAGCTTAGCGGGAGTCCTCGACGAGCAGTACTTC. The chain carries TRBV5-1 and TRBJ2-7; 9 positions agree with TRBD2. The germline CDR1 and CDR2 sequences are SGHRS and YFSETQ. CDR3 length equals 17 residues. The trim removed 4 bases at V and 5 bases at J, leaving 16 bases unmatched.

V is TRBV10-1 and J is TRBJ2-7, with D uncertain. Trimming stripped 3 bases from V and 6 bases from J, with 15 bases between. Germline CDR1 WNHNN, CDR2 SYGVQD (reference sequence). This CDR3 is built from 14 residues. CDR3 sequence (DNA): TGCGCCAGCAGTGATTCGGCAGCGAGTACCGAGCAGTACTTC. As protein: CASSDSAASTEQYF.

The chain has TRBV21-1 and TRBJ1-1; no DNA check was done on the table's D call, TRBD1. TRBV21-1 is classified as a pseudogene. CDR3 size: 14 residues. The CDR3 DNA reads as TGTGCCAGCAGCAAAGGAGGGGGTAGAACTGAAGCTTTCTTT. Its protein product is CASSKGGGRTEAFF.

The CDR3 DNA reads as TGTGCCAGCAGCTGGGGGCAGAATTCACCCCTCCACTTT. This codes for CASSWGQNSPLHF. The J gene is TRBJ1-6, the V gene TRBV5-6; D possibly corresponds to TRBD1 (6 bases). The CDR3 sequence is 13 residues long. Trimming stripped 3 bases from V and 7 bases from J, with 8 bases between. CDR1 and CDR2 from the germline V gene are SGHDT and YYEEEE.

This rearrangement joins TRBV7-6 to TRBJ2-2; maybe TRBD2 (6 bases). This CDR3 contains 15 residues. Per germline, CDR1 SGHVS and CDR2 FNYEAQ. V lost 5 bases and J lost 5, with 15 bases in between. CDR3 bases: TGTGCCAGCAGCCCGCGGAGGGTGCAGACCGGGGAGCTGTTTTTT. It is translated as CASSPRRVQTGELFF. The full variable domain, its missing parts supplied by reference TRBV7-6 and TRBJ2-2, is GAGVSQSPRYKVTKRGQDVALRCDPISGHVSLYWYRQALGQGPEFLTYFNYEAQQDKSGLPNDRFSAERPEGSISTLTIQRTEQRDSAMYRCASSPRRVQTGELFFGEGSRLTVL.

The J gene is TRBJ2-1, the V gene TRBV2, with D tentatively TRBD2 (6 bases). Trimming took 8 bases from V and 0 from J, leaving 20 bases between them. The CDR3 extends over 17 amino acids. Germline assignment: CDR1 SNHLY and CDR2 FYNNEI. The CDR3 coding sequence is TGTGCCAGCTTGACTAGTGAAGTCGTAAGCTCCTACAATGAGCAGTTCTTC. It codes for CASLTSEVVSSYNEQFF.